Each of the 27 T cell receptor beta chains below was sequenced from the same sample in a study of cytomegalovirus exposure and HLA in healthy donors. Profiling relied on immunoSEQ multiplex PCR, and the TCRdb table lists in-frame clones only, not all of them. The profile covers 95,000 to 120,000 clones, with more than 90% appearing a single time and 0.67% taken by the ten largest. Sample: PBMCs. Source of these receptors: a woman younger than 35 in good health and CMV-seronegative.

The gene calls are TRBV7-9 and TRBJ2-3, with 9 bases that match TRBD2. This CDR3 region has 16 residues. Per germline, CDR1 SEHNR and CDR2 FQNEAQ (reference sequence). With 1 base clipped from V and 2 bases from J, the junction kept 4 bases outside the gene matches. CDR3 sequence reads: CASSLGLAGPTDTQYF. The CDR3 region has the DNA TGTGCCAGCAGCTTAGGGCTAGCGGGGCCCACAGATACGCAGTATTTT. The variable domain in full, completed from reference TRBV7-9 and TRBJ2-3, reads DTGVSQNPRHKITKRGQNVTFRCDPISEHNRLYWYRQTLGQGPEFLTYFQNEAQLEKSRLLSDRFSAERPKGSFSTLEIQRTEQGDSAMYLCASSLGLAGPTDTQYFGPGTRLTVL.

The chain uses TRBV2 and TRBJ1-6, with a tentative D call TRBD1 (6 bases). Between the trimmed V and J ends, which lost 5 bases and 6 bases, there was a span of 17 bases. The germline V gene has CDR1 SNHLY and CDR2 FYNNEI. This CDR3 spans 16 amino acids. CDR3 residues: CASSTTGNLGNSPLHF. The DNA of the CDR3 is TGTGCCAGCAGTACAACAGGGAATCTGGGTAATTCACCCCTCCACTTT.

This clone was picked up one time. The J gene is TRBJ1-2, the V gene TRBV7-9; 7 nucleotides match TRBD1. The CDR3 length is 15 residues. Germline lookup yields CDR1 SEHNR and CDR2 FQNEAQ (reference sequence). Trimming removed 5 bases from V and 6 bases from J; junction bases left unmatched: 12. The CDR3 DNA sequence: TGTGCCAGCAGCCGTACAGGGGCCGCAATACATGGCTACACCTTC. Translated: CASSRTGAAIHGYTF.

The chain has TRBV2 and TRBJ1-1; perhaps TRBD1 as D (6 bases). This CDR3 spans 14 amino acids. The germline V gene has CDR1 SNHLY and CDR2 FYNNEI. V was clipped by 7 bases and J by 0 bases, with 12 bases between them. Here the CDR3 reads CASTLQGMNTEAFF. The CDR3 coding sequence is TGTGCCAGCACATTACAGGGAATGAACACTGAAGCTTTCTTT.

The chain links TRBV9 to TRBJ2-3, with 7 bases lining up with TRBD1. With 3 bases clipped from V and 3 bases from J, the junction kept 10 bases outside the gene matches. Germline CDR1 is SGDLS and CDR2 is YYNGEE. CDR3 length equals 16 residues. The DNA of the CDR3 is TGTGCCAGCAGCGCCAGGGACAGTTTCGGAACAGATACGCAGTATTTT. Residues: CASSARDSFGTDTQYF.

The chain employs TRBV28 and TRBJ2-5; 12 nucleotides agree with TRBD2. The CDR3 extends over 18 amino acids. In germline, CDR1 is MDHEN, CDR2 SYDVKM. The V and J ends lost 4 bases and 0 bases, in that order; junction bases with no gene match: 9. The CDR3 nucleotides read TGTGCCAGCAGTTCCAACCAAGGACTAGCGGGGAACCAAGAGACCCAGTACTTC. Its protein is CASSSNQGLAGNQETQYF.

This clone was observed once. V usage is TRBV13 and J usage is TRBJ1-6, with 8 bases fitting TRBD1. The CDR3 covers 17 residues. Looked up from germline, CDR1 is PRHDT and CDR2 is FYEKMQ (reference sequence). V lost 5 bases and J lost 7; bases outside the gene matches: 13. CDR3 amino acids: CASSLGQGRTKNSPLHF. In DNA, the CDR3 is TGTGCCAGCAGCCTCGGACAGGGAAGAACGAAAAATTCACCCCTCCACTTT. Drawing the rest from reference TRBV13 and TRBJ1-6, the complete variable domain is AAGVIQSPRHLIKEKRETATLKCYPIPRHDTVYWYQQGPGQDPQFLISFYEKMQSDKGSIPDRFSAQQFSDYHSELNMSSLELGDSALYFCASSLGQGRTKNSPLHFGNGTRLTVT.

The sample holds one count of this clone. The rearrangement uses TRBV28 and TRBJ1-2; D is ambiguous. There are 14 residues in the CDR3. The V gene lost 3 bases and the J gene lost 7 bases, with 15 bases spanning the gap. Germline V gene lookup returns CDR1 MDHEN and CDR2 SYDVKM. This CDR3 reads CASSLESVRAGYTF. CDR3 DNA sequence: TGTGCCAGCAGTTTGGAGTCGGTTCGCGCTGGCTACACCTTC.

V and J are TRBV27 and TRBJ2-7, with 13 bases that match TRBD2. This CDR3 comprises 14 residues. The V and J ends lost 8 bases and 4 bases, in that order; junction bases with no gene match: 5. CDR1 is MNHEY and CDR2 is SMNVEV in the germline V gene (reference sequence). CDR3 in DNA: TGTGCCAGCCGACTAGCGGGGGGACCATACGAGCAGTACTTC. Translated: CASRLAGGPYEQYF.

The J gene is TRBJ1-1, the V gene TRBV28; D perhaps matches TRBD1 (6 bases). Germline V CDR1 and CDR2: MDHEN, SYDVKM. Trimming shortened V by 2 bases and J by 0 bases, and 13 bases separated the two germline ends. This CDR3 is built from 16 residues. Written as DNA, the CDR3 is TGTGCCAGCAGTTTAGGGGGGGCCCGCATGAACACTGAAGCTTTCTTT. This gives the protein CASSLGGARMNTEAFF.

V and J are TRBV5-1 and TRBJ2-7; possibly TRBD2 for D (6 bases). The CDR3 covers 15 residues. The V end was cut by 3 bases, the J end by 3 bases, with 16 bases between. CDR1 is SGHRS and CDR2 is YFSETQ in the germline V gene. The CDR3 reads CASSSLGGEDYEQYF. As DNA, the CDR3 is TGCGCCAGCAGCTCCCTAGGTGGGGAGGACTACGAGCAGTACTTC.

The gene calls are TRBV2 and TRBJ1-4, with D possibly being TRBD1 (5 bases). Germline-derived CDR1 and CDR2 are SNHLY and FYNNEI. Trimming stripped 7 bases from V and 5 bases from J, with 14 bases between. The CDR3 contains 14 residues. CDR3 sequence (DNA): TGTGCCAGCACCTCGGTGGGGCACAATGAAAAACTGTTTTTT. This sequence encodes CASTSVGHNEKLFF.

For the CDR3, the DNA is TGTGCCAGCACCCAATCGGGGGGGGCGTACGAGCAGTACTTC. Amino acids: CASTQSGGAYEQYF. The chain uses TRBV6-5 and TRBJ2-7; 8 positions agree with TRBD2. The CDR3 runs 14 residues. J lost 4 bases, V lost 7 bases, and 9 bases had no gene match. Germline CDR1 is MNHEY and CDR2 is SVGAGI.

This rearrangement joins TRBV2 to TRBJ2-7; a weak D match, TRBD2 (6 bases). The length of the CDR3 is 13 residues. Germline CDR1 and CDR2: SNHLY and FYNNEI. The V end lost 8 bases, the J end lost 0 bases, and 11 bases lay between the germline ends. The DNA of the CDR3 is TGTGCCAGCGGGACTGACGGCTCCTACGAGCAGTACTTC. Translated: CASGTDGSYEQYF.

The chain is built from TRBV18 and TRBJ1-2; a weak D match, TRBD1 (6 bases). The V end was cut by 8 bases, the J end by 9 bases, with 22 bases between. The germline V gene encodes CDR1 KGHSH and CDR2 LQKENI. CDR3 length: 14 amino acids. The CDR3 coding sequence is TGTGCCAGCCATCCCGGGACACCGGGTGGCAGCTACACCTTC. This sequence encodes CASHPGTPGGSYTF.

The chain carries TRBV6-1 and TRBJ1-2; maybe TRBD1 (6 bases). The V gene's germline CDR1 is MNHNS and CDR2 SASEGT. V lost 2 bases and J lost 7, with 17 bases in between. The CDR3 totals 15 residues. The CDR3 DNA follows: TGTGCCAGCAGTGAAAGCCCAACAGGGTTCCTTGGCTACACCTTC. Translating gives CASSESPTGFLGYTF.

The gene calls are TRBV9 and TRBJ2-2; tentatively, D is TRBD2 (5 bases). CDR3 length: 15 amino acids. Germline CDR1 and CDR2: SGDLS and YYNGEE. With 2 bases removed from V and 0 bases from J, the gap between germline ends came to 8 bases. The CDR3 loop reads CASSVAGTNTGELFF. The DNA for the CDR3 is TGTGCCAGCAGCGTGGCGGGTACGAACACCGGGGAGCTGTTTTTT.

The CDR3 sequence is CASRRGGSYEQYF. CDR3 in DNA: TGTGCCAGCCGAAGGGGGGGCTCCTACGAGCAGTACTTC. The chain has TRBV28 and TRBJ2-7, with D possibly TRBD2 on 7 matching bases. Trimming cost V 8 bases and J 0 bases, with 11 bases left between them. There are 13 residues in the CDR3. Germline loops: CDR1 MDHEN, CDR2 SYDVKM.

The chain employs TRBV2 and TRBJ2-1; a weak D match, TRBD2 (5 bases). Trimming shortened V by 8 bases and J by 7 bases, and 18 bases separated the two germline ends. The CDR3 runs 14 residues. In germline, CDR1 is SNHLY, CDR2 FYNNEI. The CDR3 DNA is TGTGCCAGCTTCAACGGGAATACACCTAATGAGCAGTTCTTC. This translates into CASFNGNTPNEQFF.

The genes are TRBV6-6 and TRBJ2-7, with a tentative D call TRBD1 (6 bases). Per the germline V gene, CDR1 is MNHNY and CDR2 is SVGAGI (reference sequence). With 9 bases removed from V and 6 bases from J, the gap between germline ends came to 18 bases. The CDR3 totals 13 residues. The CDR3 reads CASFGNKGVEQYF. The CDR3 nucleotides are TGTGCCAGTTTCGGCAATAAGGGGGTCGAGCAGTACTTC.

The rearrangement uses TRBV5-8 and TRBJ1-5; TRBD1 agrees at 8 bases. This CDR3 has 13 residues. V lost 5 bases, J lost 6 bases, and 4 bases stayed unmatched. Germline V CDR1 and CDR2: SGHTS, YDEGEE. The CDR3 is CASRRDRSQPQHF. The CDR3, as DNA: TGTGCCAGCAGACGGGACAGGTCTCAGCCCCAGCATTTT.

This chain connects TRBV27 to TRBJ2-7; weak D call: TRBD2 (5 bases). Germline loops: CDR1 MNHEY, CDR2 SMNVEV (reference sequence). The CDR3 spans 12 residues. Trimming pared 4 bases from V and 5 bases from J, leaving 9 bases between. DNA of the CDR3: TGTGCCAGCAGTTCCCGGACTGACGAGCAGTACTTC. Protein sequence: CASSSRTDEQYF.

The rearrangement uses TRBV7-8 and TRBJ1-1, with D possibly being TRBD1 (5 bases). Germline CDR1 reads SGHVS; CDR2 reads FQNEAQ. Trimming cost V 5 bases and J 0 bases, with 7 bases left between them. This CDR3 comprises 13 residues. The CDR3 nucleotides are TGTGCCAGCAGCCGGGGGTTGAACACTGAAGCTTTCTTT. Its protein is CASSRGLNTEAFF.

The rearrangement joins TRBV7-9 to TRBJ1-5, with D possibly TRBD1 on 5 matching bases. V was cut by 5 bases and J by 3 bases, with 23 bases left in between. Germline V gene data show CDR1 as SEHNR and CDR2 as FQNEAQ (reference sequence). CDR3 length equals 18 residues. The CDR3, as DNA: TGTGCCAGCAGCGCCAGGGTAGGTATTGTATTCCCCAATCAGCCCCAGCATTTT. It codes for CASSARVGIVFPNQPQHF.

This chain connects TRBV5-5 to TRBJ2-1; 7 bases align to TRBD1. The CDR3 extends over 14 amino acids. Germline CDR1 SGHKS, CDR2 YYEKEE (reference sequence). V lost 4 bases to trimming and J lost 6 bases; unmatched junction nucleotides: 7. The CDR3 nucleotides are TGTGCCAGCAGCGGTCAACAGGGGATCAATGAGCAGTTCTTC. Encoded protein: CASSGQQGINEQFF.

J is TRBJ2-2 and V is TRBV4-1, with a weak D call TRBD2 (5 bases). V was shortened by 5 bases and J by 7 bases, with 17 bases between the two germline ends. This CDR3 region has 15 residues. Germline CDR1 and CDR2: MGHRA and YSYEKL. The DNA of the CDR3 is TGCGCCAGCAGCTTCTCTAGGGCACTAGACGGGGAGCTGTTTTTT. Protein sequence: CASSFSRALDGELFF.

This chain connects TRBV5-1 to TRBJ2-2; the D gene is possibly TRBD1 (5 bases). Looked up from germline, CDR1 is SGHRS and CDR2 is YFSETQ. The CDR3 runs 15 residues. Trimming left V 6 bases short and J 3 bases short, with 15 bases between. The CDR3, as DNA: TGCGCCAGCACTCCCCAGGGTGCGTACACCGGGGAGCTGTTTTTT. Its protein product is CASTPQGAYTGELFF.